This is a list of T cell receptor beta chains from one sample in a study of shared clonotypes between healthy human individuals. Clones were read by immunoSEQ multiplex PCR, and TCRdb kept only the in-frame ones, dropping some. The sample holds 450,000 to 600,000 clones; around 80% are singletons and the top ten take more than 10%. The source material was PBMCs. All receptors come from a woman in her 40s in good health. Some clones in this sample may be carry-over from other donors' samples. The CDR3 runs from the conserved cysteine through the conserved F or W. The D gene is left open where the match is weak. Clone size, where shown, is once, few, many, or a class for clones that have expanded.

cdr3_length	j_call	clone_size	d_call	v_call	cdr3_aa	cdr3_nt
15	TRBJ2-3	NA	NA	TRBV4-2	CASSQDPGRLDTQYF	TGTGCCAGCAGCCAAGATCCCGGGCGCTTAGATACGCAGTATTTT
14	TRBJ2-3	NA	TRBD1	TRBV9	CASSTGAATDTQYF	TGTGCCAGCAGCACAGGGGCGGCCACAGATACGCAGTATTTT
15	TRBJ2-7	once	NA	TRBV4-3	CASSPGRVRAGEQYF	TGCGCCAGCAGCCCGGGAAGGGTTCGAGCCGGCGAGCAGTACTTC
16	TRBJ2-1	NA	NA	TRBV27	CASSLTGGGIFNEQFF	TGTGCCAGCAGCCTAACTGGCGGTGGGATCTTCAATGAGCAGTTCTTC
14	TRBJ1-5	NA	NA	TRBV6-1	CASSDNRNNQPQHF	TGTGCCAGCAGCGACAACCGAAACAATCAGCCCCAGCATTTT
16	TRBJ2-7	NA	TRBD2	TRBV6-5	CASSWPSTSASYEQYF	TGTGCCAGCAGTTGGCCGTCCACTAGCGCCTCCTACGAGCAGTACTTC
14	TRBJ1-3	NA	TRBD1	TRBV7-2	CASSRDRRGNTIYF	TGTGCCAGCAGCCGGGACAGGCGTGGAAACACCATATATTTT
13	TRBJ1-2	NA	NA	TRBV2	CASSEARPYGYTF	TGTGCCAGCAGTGAGGCAAGACCTTATGGCTACACCTTC
14	TRBJ1-4	NA	NA	TRBV10-3	CAISEVGVGEKLFF	TGTGCCATCAGTGAGGTTGGGGTTGGGGAAAAACTGTTTTTT
14	TRBJ2-1	many	NA	TRBV5-1	CASSLGLQVGEQFF	TGCGCCAGCAGCTTGGGATTACAGGTCGGTGAGCAGTTCTTC
16	TRBJ2-7	NA	TRBD2	TRBV27	CASRTSGRPGAGEQYF	TGTGCCAGCAGGACTAGCGGGAGGCCTGGGGCTGGCGAGCAGTACTTC
16	TRBJ1-1	NA	NA	TRBV11-3	CASSLDVGVPNTEAFF	TGTGCCAGCAGCTTAGATGTAGGAGTGCCGAACACTGAAGCTTTCTTT
15	TRBJ2-3	NA	TRBD2	TRBV4-2	CASSHLAGVEDTQYF	TGTGCCAGCAGCCACCTAGCGGGAGTCGAAGATACGCAGTATTTT
12	TRBJ2-5	NA	NA	TRBV10-3	CAIADNQETQYF	TGTGCCATCGCGGACAACCAAGAGACCCAGTACTTC
13	TRBJ2-1	NA	NA	TRBV19	CASSAQTSGEQFF	TGTGCCAGTAGTGCACAGACTAGTGGCGAGCAGTTCTTC
15	TRBJ1-3	NA	NA	TRBV28	CASSLGGLSGNTIYF	TGTGCCAGCAGTTTGGGGGGGCTCTCTGGAAACACCATATATTTT
14	TRBJ2-5	few	TRBD1	TRBV5-1	CASRIQGAQETQYF	TGCGCCAGCCGAATACAGGGGGCGCAAGAGACCCAGTACTTC
12	TRBJ2-1	NA	NA	TRBV5-5	CASSLAFHEQFF	TGTGCCAGCAGCTTGGCGTTCCATGAGCAGTTCTTC
13	TRBJ2-7	once	NA	TRBV7-7	CASSFDSGYEQYF	TGTGCCAGCAGCTTCGATTCGGGCTACGAGCAGTACTTC
14	TRBJ2-7	few	NA	TRBV5-4	CASSLFSLRNEQYF	TGTGCCAGCAGCTTGTTTTCTCTTAGGAACGAGCAGTACTTC
19	TRBJ2-7	NA	TRBD2	TRBV28	CASSRPSGTSAGVPYEQYF	TGTGCCAGCAGTCGACCTTCGGGGACCTCAGCGGGAGTTCCCTACGAGCAGTACTTC
12	TRBJ1-2	once	NA	TRBV18	CASSGEGFGYTF	TGTGCCAGCTCGGGAGAGGGTTTTGGCTACACCTTC
14	TRBJ1-4	NA	TRBD1	TRBV7-9	CASSLGTGQEKLFF	TGTGCCAGCAGCTTAGGGACAGGGCAGGAAAAACTGTTTTTT
14	TRBJ2-7	NA	TRBD2	TRBV7-2	CASSWASGSYEQYF	TGTGCCAGCAGCTGGGCTAGCGGGAGCTACGAGCAGTACTTC
16	TRBJ2-1	NA	TRBD2	TRBV4-1	CASSQLFRTSVGEQFF	TGCGCCAGCAGCCAGTTGTTTAGGACTAGCGTTGGTGAGCAGTTCTTC
17	TRBJ1-1	NA	NA	TRBV7-3	CASSLKRQEETDTEAFF	TGTGCCAGCAGCTTAAAAAGGCAGGAGGAAACCGACACTGAAGCTTTCTTT
15	TRBJ2-5	many	TRBD2	TRBV28	CASSLGGRAGETQYF	TGTGCCAGCAGTTTAGGCGGGAGGGCCGGAGAGACCCAGTACTTC
13	TRBJ2-3	NA	NA	TRBV14	CASSLDTRDTQYF	TGTGCCAGCAGCCTGGACACCCGCGATACGCAGTATTTT
13	TRBJ2-3	NA	NA	TRBV7-3	CASSRGLTDTQYF	TGTGCCAGCAGCCGGGGACTTACAGATACGCAGTATTTT
16	TRBJ2-7	NA	TRBD2	TRBV4-1	CASSQDTSGWTYEQYF	TGCGCCAGCAGCCAAGATACTAGCGGGTGGACCTACGAGCAGTACTTC
18	TRBJ1-4	NA	NA	TRBV7-9	CASSPRRGLVSTNEKLFF	TGTGCCAGCAGCCCCCGGCGAGGCCTCGTGTCGACTAATGAAAAACTGTTTTTT
14	TRBJ2-7	once	NA	TRBV7-8	CASSLADLEDEQYF	TGTGCCAGCAGCTTAGCGGACTTGGAGGACGAGCAGTACTTC
16	TRBJ1-5	NA	NA	TRBV28	CASSFWLTGLSQPQHF	TGTGCCAGCAGTTTTTGGCTCACCGGATTGTCCCAGCCCCAGCATTTT
14	TRBJ2-7	NA	NA	TRBV7-2	CASSLVGSPYEQYF	TGTGCCAGCAGCTTAGTCGGGTCTCCCTACGAGCAGTACTTC
15	TRBJ1-2	once	NA	TRBV29-1	CSVEDRGVGFGGYTF	TGCAGCGTTGAAGATCGGGGGGTAGGTTTCGGTGGCTACACCTTC
12	TRBJ2-7	once	NA	TRBV29-1	CSGTGPSYEQYF	TGCAGCGGAACGGGACCCAGCTACGAGCAGTACTTC
15	TRBJ2-7	NA	NA	TRBV7-9	CASSHRTGRDYEQYF	TGTGCCAGCAGCCACAGGACAGGGAGGGACTACGAGCAGTACTTC
16	TRBJ1-6	NA	NA	TRBV4-1	CASSQVGGPNNSPLHF	TGCGCCAGCAGCCAAGTAGGTGGCCCGAACAATTCACCCCTCCACTTT
14	TRBJ2-3	NA	TRBD2	TRBV29-1	CSVEEGGSTDTQYF	TGCAGCGTTGAAGAGGGGGGGAGCACAGATACGCAGTATTTT
16	TRBJ1-3	once	NA	TRBV28	CASSLSQTASGNTIYF	TGTGCCAGCAGTTTATCACAGACAGCCTCTGGAAACACCATATATTTT
12	TRBJ2-1	NA	NA	TRBV5-5	CASSFGVGEQFF	TGTGCCAGCAGCTTTGGGGTCGGTGAGCAGTTCTTC
15	TRBJ1-2	NA	TRBD1	TRBV15	CATSRPGQGNYGYTF	TGTGCCACCAGCAGGCCGGGACAGGGAAACTATGGCTACACCTTC
15	TRBJ2-7	NA	TRBD1	TRBV4-1	CASSPRDSGFYEQYF	TGCGCCAGCAGCCCCCGGGACAGTGGATTCTACGAGCAGTACTTC
13	TRBJ2-4	NA	NA	TRBV18	CASSPTQGDIQYF	TGTGCCAGCTCACCGACACAGGGTGACATTCAGTACTTC
16	TRBJ2-2	NA	NA	TRBV5-1	CASSPQPLQPTGELFF	TGCGCCAGCTCCCCTCAGCCGTTACAGCCCACCGGGGAGCTGTTTTTT
19	TRBJ2-1	once	NA	TRBV21-1	CASRVGPLGLAGRNNEQFF	TGTGCCAGCAGGGTCGGACCCTTAGGACTAGCGGGAAGGAACAATGAGCAGTTCTTC